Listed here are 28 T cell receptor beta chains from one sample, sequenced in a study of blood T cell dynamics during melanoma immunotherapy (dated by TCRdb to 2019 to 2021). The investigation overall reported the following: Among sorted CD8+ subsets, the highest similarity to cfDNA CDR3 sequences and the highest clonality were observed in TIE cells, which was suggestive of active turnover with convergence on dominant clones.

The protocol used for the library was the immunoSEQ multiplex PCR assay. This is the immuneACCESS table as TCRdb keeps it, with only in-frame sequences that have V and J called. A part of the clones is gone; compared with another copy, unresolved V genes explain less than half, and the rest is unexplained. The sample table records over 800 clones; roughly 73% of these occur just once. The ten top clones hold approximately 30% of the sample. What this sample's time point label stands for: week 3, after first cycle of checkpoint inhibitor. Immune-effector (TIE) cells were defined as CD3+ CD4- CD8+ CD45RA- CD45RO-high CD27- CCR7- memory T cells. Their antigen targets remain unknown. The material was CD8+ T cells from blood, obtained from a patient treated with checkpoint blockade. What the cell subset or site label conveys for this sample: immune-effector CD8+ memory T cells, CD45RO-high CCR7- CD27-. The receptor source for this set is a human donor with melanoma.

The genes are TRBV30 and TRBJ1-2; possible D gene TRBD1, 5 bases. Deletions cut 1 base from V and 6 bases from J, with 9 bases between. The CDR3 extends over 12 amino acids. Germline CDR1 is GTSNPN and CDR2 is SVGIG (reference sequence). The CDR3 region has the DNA TGTGCCTGGAGTGCCGGGACGCATGGCTACACCTTC. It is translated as CAWSAGTHGYTF.

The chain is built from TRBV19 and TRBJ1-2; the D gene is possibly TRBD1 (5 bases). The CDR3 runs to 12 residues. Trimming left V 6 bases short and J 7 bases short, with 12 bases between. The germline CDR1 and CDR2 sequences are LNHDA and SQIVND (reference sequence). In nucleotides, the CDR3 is TGTGCCAGTAGGTCCTCAGGGCTTGGCTACACCTTC. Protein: CASRSSGLGYTF.

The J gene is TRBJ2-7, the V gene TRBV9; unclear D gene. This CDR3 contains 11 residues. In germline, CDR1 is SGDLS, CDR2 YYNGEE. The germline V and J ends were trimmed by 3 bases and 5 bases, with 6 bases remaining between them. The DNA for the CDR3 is TGTGCCAGCAGCGACAGTAACGAGCAGTACTTC. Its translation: CASSDSNEQYF.

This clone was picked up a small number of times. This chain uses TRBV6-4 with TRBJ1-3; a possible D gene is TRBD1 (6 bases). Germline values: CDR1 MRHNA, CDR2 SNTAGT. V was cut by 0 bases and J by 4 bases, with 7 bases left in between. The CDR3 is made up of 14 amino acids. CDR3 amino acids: CASSDSTGGNTIYF. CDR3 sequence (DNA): TGTGCCAGCAGTGACTCGACAGGCGGAAACACCATATATTTT.

DNA for the CDR3: TGTGCCAGCAGAGGGACTAGCGGGAGGGGGAACAATGAGCAGTTCTTC. This codes for CASRGTSGRGNNEQFF. The V call is TRBV25-1, the J call TRBJ2-1, with 16 bases that match TRBD2. The germline gives CDR1 MGHDK, CDR2 SYGVNS. This CDR3 has 16 residues. V lost 6 bases to trimming and J lost 5 bases; unmatched junction nucleotides: 4.

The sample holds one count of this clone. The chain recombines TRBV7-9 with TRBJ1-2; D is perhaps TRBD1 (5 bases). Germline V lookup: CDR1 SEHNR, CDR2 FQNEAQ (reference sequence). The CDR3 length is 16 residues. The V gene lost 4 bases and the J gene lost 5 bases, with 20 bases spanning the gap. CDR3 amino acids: CASSSTGDGRVYGYTF. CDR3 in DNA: TGTGCCAGCAGCTCAACCGGGGACGGACGCGTTTATGGCTACACCTTC.

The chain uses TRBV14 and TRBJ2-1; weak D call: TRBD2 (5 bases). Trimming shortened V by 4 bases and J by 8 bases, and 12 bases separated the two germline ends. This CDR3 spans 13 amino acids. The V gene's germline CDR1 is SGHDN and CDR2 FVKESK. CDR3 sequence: CASSPLRGYEQFF. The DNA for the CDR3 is TGTGCCAGCAGCCCACTTCGGGGTTATGAGCAGTTCTTC.

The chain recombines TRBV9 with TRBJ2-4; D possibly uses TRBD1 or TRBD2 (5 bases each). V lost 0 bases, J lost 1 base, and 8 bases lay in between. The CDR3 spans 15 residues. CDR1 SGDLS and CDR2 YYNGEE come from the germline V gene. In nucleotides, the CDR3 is TGTGCCAGCAGCGTAGACTGGGGGGCCAAAAACATTCAGTACTTC. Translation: CASSVDWGAKNIQYF.

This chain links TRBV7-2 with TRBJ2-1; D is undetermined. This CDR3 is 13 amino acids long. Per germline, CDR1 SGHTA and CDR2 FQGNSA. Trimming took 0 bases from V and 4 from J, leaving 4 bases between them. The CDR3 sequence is CASSLAPYNEQFF. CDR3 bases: TGTGCCAGCAGCTTAGCCCCATACAATGAGCAGTTCTTC.

This chain's CDR3 is CASNAGRAYEQYF. The CDR3 region has the DNA TGTGCCAGCAACGCGGGACGTGCCTACGAGCAGTACTTC. V usage is TRBV6-6 and J usage is TRBJ2-7; TRBD2 might be the D (6 bases). The CDR3 has 13 amino acids. Per germline, CDR1 MNHNY and CDR2 SVGAGI (reference sequence). V lost 7 bases and J lost 2, with 12 bases in between.

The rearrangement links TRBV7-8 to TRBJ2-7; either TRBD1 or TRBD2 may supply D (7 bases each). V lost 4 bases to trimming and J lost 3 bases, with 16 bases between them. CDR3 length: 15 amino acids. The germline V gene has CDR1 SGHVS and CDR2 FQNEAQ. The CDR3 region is CASSSGGGRGYEQYF. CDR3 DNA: TGTGCCAGCAGCTCAGGGGGGGGGAGAGGCTACGAGCAGTACTTC.

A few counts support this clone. CDR3 sequence reads: CASSQAHSSGYEQYF. CDR3 DNA: TGCGCCAGCAGCCAAGCCCACAGCTCGGGATACGAGCAGTACTTC. V is TRBV4-1 and J is TRBJ2-7; a weak D match, TRBD2 (5 bases). In germline, CDR1 is MGHRA, CDR2 YSYEKL. This CDR3 has 15 amino acids. The V gene lost 1 base and the J gene lost 4 bases, with 14 bases spanning the gap.

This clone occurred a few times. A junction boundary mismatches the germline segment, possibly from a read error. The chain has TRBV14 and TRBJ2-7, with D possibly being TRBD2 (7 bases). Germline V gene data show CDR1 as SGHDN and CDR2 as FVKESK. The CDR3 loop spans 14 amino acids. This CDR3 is CASRQGGAPYEQYF. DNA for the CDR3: TGTGCCAGCCGCCAAGGGGGGGCCCCCTACGAGCAGTACTTC.

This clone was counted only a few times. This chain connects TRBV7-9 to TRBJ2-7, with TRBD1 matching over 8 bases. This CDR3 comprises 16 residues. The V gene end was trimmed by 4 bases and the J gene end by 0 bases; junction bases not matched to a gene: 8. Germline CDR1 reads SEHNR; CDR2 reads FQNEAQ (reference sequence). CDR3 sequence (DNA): TGTGCCAGCAGCTCTGGACAGGGACCTAGCTCCTACGAGCAGTACTTC. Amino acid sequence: CASSSGQGPSSYEQYF. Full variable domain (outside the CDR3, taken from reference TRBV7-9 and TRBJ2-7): DTGVSQNPRHKITKRGQNVTFRCDPISEHNRLYWYRQTLGQGPEFLTYFQNEAQLEKSRLLSDRFSAERPKGSFSTLEIQRTEQGDSAMYLCASSSGQGPSSYEQYFGPGTRLTVT.

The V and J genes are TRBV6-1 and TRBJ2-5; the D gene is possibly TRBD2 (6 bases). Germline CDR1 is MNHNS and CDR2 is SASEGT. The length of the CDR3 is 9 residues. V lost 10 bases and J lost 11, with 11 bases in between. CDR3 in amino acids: CAILGGQYF. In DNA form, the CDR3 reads TGTGCCATTCTGGGGGGACAGTACTTC.

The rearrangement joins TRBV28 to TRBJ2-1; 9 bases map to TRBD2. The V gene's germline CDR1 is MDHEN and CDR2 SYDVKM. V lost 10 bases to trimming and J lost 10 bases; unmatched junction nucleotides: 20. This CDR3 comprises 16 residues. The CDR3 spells CATSDRGVAGVGEQFF. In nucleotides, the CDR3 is TGTGCCACGTCCGACCGGGGAGTAGCGGGAGTAGGAGAGCAGTTCTTC.

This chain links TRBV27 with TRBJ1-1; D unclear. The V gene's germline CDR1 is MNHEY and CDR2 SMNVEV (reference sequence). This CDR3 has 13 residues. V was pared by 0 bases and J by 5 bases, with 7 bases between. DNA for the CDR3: TGTGCCAGCAGTTTATCGGCAGGTACTGAAGCTTTCTTT. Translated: CASSLSAGTEAFF.

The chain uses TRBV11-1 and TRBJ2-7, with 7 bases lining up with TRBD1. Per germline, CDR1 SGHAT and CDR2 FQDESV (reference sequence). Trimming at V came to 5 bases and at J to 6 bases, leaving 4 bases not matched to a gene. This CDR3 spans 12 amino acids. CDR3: CASSLTGVEQYF. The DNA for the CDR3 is TGTGCCAGCAGCCTTACAGGGGTCGAGCAGTACTTC.

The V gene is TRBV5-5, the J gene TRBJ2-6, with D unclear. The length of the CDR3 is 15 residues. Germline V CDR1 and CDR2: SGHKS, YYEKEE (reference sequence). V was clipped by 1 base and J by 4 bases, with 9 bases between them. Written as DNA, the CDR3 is TGTGCCAGCAGCTTGCATGTCGCCGGGGCCAACGTCCTGACTTTC. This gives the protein CASSLHVAGANVLTF. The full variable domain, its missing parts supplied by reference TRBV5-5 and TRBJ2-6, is DAGVTQSPTHLIKTRGQQVTLRCSPISGHKSVSWYQQVLGQGPQFIFQYYEKEERGRGNFPDRFSARQFPNYSSELNVNALLLGDSALYLCASSLHVAGANVLTFGAGSRLTVL.

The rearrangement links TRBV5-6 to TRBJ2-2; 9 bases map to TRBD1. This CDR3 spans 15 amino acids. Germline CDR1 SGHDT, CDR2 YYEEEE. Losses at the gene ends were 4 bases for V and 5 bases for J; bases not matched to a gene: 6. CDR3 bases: TGTGCCAGCAGCGCCGGGACAGGGAAGACCGGGGAGCTGTTTTTT. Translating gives CASSAGTGKTGELFF.

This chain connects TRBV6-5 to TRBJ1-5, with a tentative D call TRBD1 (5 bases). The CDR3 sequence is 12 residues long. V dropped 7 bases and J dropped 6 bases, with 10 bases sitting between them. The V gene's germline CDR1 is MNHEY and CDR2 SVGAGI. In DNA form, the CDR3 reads TGTGCCAGCACCGACGGGGGTCAGCCCCAGCATTTT. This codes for CASTDGGQPQHF.

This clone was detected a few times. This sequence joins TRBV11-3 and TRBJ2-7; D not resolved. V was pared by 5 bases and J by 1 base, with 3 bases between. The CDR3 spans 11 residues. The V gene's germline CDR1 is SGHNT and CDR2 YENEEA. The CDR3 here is CASSESYEQYF. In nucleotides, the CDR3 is TGTGCCAGCAGCGAGTCCTACGAGCAGTACTTC.

The CDR3, as DNA: TGTGCCAGCAGCCTCCGGGACCAAAGAGATACGCAGTATTTT. Protein: CASSLRDQRDTQYF. The chain recombines TRBV11-2 with TRBJ2-3; D assignment may be TRBD1 or TRBD2 (5 bases each). The germline V gene has CDR1 SGHAT and CDR2 FQNNGV. The CDR3 is 14 amino acids. Trimming cost V 5 bases and J 5 bases, with 14 bases left between them.

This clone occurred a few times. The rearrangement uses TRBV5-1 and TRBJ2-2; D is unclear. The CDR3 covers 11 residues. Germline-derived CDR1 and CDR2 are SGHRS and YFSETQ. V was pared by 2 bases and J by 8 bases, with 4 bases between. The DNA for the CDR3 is TGCGCCAGCAGCTTCGGGGGGGAGCTGTTTTTT. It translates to CASSFGGELFF.

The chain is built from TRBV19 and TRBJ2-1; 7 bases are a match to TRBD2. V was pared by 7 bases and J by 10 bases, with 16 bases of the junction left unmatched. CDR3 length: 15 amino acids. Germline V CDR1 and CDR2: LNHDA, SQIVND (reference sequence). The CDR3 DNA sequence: TGTGCCAGTACCCGGGATAATAGCGGGTCGCGGGAGCAGTTCTTC. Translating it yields CASTRDNSGSREQFF.

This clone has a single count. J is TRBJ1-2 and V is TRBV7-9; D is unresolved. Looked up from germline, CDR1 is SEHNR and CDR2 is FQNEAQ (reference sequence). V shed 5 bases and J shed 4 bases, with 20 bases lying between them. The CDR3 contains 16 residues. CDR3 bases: TGTGCCAGCAGCGGCGGGTGCCATGGAAAGACCTATGGCTACACCTTC. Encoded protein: CASSGGCHGKTYGYTF.

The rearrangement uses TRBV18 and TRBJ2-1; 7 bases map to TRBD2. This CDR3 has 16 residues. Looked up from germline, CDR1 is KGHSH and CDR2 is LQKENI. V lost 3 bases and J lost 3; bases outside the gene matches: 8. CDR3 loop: CASSPAASGFYNEQFF. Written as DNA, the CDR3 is TGTGCCAGCTCACCCGCGGCTAGCGGATTCTACAATGAGCAGTTCTTC. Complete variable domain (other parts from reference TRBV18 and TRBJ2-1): NAGVMQNPRHLVRRRGQEARLRCSPMKGHSHVYWYRQLPEEGLKFMVYLQKENIIDESGMPKERFSAEFPKEGPSILRIQQVVRGDSAAYFCASSPAASGFYNEQFFGPGTRLTVL.

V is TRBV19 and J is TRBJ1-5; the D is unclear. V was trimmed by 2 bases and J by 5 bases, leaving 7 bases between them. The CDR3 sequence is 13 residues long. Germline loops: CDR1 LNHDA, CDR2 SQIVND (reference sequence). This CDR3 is CASSIHFDQPQHF. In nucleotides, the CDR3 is TGTGCCAGTAGTATACACTTTGATCAGCCCCAGCATTTT.